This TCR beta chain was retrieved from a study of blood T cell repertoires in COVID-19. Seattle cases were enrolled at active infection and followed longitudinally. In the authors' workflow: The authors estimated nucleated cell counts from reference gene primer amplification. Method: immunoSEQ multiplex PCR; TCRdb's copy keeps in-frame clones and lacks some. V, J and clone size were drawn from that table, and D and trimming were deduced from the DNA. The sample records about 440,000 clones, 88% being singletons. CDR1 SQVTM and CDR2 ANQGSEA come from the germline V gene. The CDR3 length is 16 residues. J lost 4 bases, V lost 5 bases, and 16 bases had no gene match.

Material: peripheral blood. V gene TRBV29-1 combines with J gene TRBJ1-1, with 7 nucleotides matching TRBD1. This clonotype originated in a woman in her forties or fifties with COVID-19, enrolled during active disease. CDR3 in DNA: TGCAGCGTTACAGGGGCGCGGGTCGATGGTCCCACTGAAGCTTTCTTT. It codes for CSVTGARVDGPTEAFF.